This T cell receptor beta chain was sequenced for a study of human T cells and chemical hapten exposure. On the study more broadly: Patients had diphenylcyclopropenone applied to the scalp weekly throughout the approximately 24-week study.

This clonotype was picked up a small number of times. Its specificity is not known. Stated time point: patch test 3, about 24 weeks after DPC sensitization. Treatment here: therapeutic diphenylcyclopropenone sensitization with weekly scalp DPC. Findings and limits, study-wide: There were significantly more large CDR3 similarity clusters among expanded TCRs than among controls. DPC sensitization left the count of TCRs above 1 in 1000 unchanged.

Germline lookup yields CDR1 SQVTM and CDR2 ANQGSEA. CDR3 length: 12 residues. The germline V and J ends were trimmed by 7 bases and 5 bases, with 14 bases remaining between them. TCRdb analysed the RACE reads with MiXCR anew, one entry per CDR3 protein. Of some 97,000 distinct CDR3 sequences in the sample, less than 35% were seen once. This specimen was whole blood, taken in connection with sensitization to the hapten diphenylcyclopropenone (DPC). This sequence was found in a middle-aged man with alopecia areata. Some clones in this sample may be carry-over from other donors' samples. This chain links TRBV29-1 with TRBJ2-5; D not resolved. The CDR3 spells CSATMGLETQYF. The CDR3 coding sequence is TGCAGCGCGACGATGGGGTTGGAGACCCAGTACTTC.